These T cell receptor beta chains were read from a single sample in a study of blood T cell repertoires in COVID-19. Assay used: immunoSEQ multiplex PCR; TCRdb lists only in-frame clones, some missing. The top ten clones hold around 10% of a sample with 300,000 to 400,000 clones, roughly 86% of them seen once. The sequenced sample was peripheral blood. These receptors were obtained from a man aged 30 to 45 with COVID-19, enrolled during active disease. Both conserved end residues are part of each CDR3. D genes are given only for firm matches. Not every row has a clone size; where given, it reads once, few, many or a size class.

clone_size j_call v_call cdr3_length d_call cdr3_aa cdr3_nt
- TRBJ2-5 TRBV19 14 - CASSPADSWGTQYF TGTGCCAGTAGTCCGGCGGACAGCTGGGGGACCCAGTACTTC
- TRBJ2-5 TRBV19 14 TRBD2 CASTSGGIGETQYF TGTGCCAGTACTAGCGGGGGGATCGGGGAGACCCAGTACTTC
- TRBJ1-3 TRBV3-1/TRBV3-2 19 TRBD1 CASSHRGQGAVSSGNTIYF TGTGCCAGCAGCCATCGGGGACAGGGGGCAGTAAGTTCCGGAAACACCATATATTTT
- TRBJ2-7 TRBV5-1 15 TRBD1 CASSFFRDRGHEQYF TGCGCCAGCAGCTTCTTCCGGGACAGGGGTCACGAGCAGTACTTC
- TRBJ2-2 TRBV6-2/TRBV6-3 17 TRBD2 CASSKQARGGVPGELFF TGTGCCAGCAGTAAACAAGCACGCGGGGGGGTACCCGGGGAGCTGTTTTTT
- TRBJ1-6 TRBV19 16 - CASSTAGASRGSPLHF TGTGCCAGTAGTACCGCAGGGGCATCCCGGGGTTCACCCCTCCACTTT
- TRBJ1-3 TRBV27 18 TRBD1 CASSWRDPEQGSGNTIYF TGTGCCAGCAGTTGGCGGGACCCGGAACAGGGGTCTGGAAACACCATATATTTT
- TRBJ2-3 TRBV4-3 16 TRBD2 CASSQDNGGDTDTQYF TGCGCCAGCAGCCAAGATAACGGGGGGGACACAGATACGCAGTATTTT
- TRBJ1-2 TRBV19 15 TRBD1 CASNPTGASNYGYTF TGTGCCAGTAACCCGACAGGGGCCTCTAACTATGGCTACACCTTC
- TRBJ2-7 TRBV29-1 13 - CSVVERGSYEQYF TGCAGCGTTGTCGAGAGGGGGTCCTACGAGCAGTACTTC
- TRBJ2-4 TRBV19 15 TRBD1 CASSLQGDLKNIQYF TGTGCCAGTAGTCTCCAGGGGGACCTGAAAAACATTCAGTACTTC
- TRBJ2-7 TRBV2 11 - CASNRAYEQYF TGTGCCAGCAACCGGGCCTACGAGCAGTACTTC
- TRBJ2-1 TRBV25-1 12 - CASSGYYNEQFF TGTGCCAGCAGTGGCTATTACAATGAGCAGTTCTTC
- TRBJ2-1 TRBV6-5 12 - CASSSTHREQFF TGTGCCAGCAGTTCTACCCACCGCGAGCAGTTCTTC
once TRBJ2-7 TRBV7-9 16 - CASSPGGAGSPYEQYF TGTGCCAGCAGCCCGGGGGGCGCAGGGTCACCCTACGAGCAGTACTTC
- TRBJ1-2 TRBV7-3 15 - CASSPLGGAQGGYTF TGTGCCAGCAGCCCCCTCGGGGGGGCGCAGGGTGGCTACACCTTC
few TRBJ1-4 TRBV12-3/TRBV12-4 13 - CASSSGVWEKLFF TGTGCCAGCAGTTCCGGGGTCTGGGAAAAACTGTTTTTT